This T cell receptor beta chain stems from a study of blood T cell repertoires in COVID-19. Across the whole study: COVID-19 samples, acute and convalescent, were from the United States, Italy and Spain.

The CDR3 contains 13 residues. V trimming: 6 bases; J trimming: 5 bases; junction bases outside the gene matches: 5. The germline V gene has CDR1 MNHEY and CDR2 SMNVEV (reference sequence). The authors' processing: Cell counts per sample came from amplifying reference gene primers. The data were produced by immunoSEQ multiplex PCR, yet TCRdb's version contains in-frame clones alone and is incomplete. V and J calls and clone size are given by that table; D and trimming were obtained from the DNA. The table shows 50,000 or so clones, with around 85% occurring only once. The chain couples TRBV27 to TRBJ1-1, with 8 bases matching TRBD1. What was sequenced was peripheral blood. This TCR was sampled from a human donor in a cohort sampled during active COVID-19. In DNA form, the CDR3 reads TGTGCCAGCAGACCCACAGGGGGAACTGAAGCTTTCTTT. Its translation: CASRPTGGTEAFF.